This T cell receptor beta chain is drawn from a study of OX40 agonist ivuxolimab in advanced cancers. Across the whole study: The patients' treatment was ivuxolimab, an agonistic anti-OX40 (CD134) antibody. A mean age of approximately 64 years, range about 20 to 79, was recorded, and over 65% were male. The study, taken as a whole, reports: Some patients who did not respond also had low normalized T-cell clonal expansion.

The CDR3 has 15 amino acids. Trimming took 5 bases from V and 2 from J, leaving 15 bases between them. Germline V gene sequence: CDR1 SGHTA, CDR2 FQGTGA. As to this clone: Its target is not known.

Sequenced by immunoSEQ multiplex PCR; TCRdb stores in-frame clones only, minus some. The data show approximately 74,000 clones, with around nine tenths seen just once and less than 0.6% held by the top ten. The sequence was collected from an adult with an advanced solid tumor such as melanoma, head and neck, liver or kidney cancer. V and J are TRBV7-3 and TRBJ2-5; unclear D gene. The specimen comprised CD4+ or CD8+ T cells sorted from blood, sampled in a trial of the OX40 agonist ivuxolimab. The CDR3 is CASSPGRRTQETQYF. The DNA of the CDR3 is TGTGCCAGCAGCCCTGGACGGAGAACACAAGAGACCCAGTACTTC.